Below, one T cell receptor (beta chain) is given with its context. These data come from a study of PD-L1 blockade in urothelial cancer. Time point: pretreatment peripheral blood. TCRdb's table, derived via immunoSEQ multiplex PCR, lists solely in-frame clones and lacks some. The table lists tens of thousands of clones, 87% of them singletons. Germline V gene data show CDR1 as SGHRS and CDR2 as YFSETQ. Trimming cost V 3 bases and J 1 base, with 10 bases left between them. CDR3 length: 15 amino acids. This TCR derives from a woman aged 55-70 years with urothelial cancer. The chain recombines TRBV5-1 with TRBJ1-4, with D perhaps matching TRBD1 (6 bases). Sequencing used PBMCs, obtained around atezolizumab (anti-PD-L1) treatment. The CDR3: CASSSLRGTNEKLFF. Here the CDR3 DNA reads TGCGCCAGCAGCTCTCTCAGGGGAACTAATGAAAAACTGTTTTTT.